This entry describes one TCR beta chain. These data come from a study of blood T cell repertoires in COVID-19. Study overall: Sites across the United States, Italy and Spain contributed samples from acute and convalescent COVID-19. The analysed material was cDNA or gDNA that came from T cells, B-cell-depleted T cells, or PBMCs.

The CDR3 contains 15 residues. The germline V gene has CDR1 SNHLY and CDR2 FYNNEI. With V trimmed by 6 bases and J by 1 base, 4 bases remained unmatched. The authors' processing: Amplification with reference gene primers provided the estimates of nucleated cell counts. TCRdb's copy holds only in-frame clones and misses some; the assay was immunoSEQ multiplex PCR. For V, J and clone size, that table is used; D and trimming come from the DNA. This sample has around 45,000 clones, with approximately 86% found just once. This receptor was identified in a man aged 55 to 70 with active or convalescent COVID-19. The chain joins TRBV2 to TRBJ2-1, with TRBD1 matching 9 bases. Sequenced input: peripheral blood. The CDR3 reads CASRLDRGSYNEQFF. DNA for the CDR3: TGTGCCAGCAGGCTGGACAGGGGTTCCTACAATGAGCAGTTCTTC.